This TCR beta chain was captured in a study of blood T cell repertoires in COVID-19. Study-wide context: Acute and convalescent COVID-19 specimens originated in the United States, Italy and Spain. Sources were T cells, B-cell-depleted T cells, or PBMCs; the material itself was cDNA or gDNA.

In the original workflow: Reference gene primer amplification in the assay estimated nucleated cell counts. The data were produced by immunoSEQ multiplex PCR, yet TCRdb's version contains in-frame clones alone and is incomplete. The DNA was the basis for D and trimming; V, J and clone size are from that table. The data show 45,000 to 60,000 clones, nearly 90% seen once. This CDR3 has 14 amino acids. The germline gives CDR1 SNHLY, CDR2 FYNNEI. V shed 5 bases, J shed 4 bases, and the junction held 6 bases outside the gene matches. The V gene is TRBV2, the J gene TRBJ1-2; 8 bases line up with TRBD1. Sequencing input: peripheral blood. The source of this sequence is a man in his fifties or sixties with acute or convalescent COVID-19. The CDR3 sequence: CASSLRQGRYGYTF. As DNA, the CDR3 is TGTGCCAGCAGTCTTCGACAGGGGCGCTATGGCTACACCTTC.